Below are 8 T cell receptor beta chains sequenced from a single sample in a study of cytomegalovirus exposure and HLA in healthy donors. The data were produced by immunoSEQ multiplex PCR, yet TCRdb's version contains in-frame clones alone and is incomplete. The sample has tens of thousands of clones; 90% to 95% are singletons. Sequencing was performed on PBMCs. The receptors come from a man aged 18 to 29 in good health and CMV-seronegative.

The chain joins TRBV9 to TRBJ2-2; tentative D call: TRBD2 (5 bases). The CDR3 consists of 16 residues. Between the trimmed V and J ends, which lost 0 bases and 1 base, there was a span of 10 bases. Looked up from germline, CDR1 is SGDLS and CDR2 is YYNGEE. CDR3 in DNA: TGTGCCAGCAGCGTAGGAGGCGCGGGGAACACCGGGGAGCTGTTTTTT. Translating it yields CASSVGGAGNTGELFF.

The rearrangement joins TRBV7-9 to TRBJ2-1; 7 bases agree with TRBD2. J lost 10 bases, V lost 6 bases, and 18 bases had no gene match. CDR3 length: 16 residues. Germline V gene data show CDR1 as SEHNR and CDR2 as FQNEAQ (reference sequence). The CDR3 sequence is CASSPRGLAGPREQFF. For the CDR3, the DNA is TGTGCCAGCAGTCCCCGGGGGTTAGCGGGCCCGCGGGAGCAGTTCTTC.

CDR3 sequence (DNA): TGTGCCAGTAGAGAAGGAGGGACCGTGACTATCTATGGCTACACCTTC. Residues: CASREGGTVTIYGYTF. This chain joins TRBV19 and TRBJ1-2; possible D gene TRBD1, 5 bases. CDR1 is LNHDA and CDR2 is SQIVND in the germline V gene (reference sequence). Trimming took 6 bases from V and 4 from J, leaving 21 bases between them. The CDR3 sequence is 16 residues long. Using reference TRBV19 and TRBJ1-2 for the parts outside the CDR3, the full variable domain is DGGITQSPKYLFRKEGQNVTLSCEQNLNHDAMYWYRQDPGQGLRLIYYSQIVNDFQKGDIAEGYSVSREKKESFPLTVTSAQKNPTAFYLCASREGGTVTIYGYTFGSGTRLTVV.

In DNA form, the CDR3 reads TGTGCCAGCAGTTACGGTCCAGGCAGGCGTAATGAGCAGTTCTTC. This sequence encodes CASSYGPGRRNEQFF. The V and J genes are TRBV6-5 and TRBJ2-1; D unresolved. Germline-derived CDR1 and CDR2 are MNHEY and SVGAGI. The CDR3 loop spans 15 amino acids. V lost 2 bases and J lost 7, with 15 bases in between.

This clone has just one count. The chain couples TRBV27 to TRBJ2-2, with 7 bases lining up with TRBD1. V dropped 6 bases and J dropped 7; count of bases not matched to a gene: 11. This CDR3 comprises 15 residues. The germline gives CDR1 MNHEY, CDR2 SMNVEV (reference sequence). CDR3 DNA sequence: TGTGCCAGCAGGGAAAGGGACAGTTCGCACGGGGAGCTGTTTTTT. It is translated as CASRERDSSHGELFF.

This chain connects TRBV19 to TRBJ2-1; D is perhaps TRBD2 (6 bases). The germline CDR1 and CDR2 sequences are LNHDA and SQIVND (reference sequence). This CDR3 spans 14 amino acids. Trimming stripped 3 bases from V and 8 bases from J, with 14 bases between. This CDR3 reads CASSILAGSDEQFF. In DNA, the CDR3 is TGTGCCAGTAGTATTCTGGCGGGAAGCGATGAGCAGTTCTTC.

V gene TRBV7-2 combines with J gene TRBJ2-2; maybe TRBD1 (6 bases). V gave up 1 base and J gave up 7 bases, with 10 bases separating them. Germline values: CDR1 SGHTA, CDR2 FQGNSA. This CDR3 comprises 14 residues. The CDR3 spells CASSLVQGGGELFF. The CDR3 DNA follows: TGTGCCAGCAGCTTAGTACAGGGCGGCGGGGAGCTGTTTTTT.

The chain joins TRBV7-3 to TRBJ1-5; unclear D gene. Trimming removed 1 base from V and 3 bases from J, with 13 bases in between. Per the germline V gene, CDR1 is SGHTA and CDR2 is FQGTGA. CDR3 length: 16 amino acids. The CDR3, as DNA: TGTGCCAGCAGCTTAATCCCATTACCGGTCAATCAGCCCCAGCATTTT. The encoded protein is CASSLIPLPVNQPQHF.